This passage covers 6 T cell receptor beta chains from one sample sequenced in a study of blood T cell repertoires in COVID-19. Assay used: immunoSEQ multiplex PCR; TCRdb lists only in-frame clones, some missing. This table has about 250,000 clones, approximately 90% appearing once. The sample consisted of PBMCs or T cells enriched from blood (not recorded which). The receptors derive from a woman in her fifties or sixties who had recovered from COVID-19.

The count of this clone is one. V gene TRBV5-6 combines with J gene TRBJ2-2; D call uncertain. The CDR3 consists of 13 residues. Germline CDR1 is SGHDT and CDR2 is YYEEEE. The V and J ends lost 1 base and 6 bases respectively, with 7 bases between them. CDR3: CASSLIYSGELFF. CDR3 nucleotides: TGTGCCAGCAGCTTGATTTACTCCGGGGAGCTGTTTTTT.

This sequence joins TRBV10-3 and TRBJ2-1, with 8 bases fitting TRBD2. Germline CDR1 is ENHRY and CDR2 is SYGVKD. CDR3 length: 15 amino acids. V shed 0 bases and J 4 bases; nucleotides not matched to a gene: 2. The DNA for the CDR3 is TGTGCCATCAGTGAGTCAGCGGGAGCGTACAATGAGCAGTTCTTC. As protein: CAISESAGAYNEQFF.

The chain is built from TRBV29-1 and TRBJ2-7; 12 nucleotides agree with TRBD2. Germline CDR1 and CDR2: SQVTM and ANQGSEA. Losses at the gene ends were 5 bases for V and 7 bases for J; bases not matched to a gene: 6. The CDR3 runs 13 residues. The CDR3 reads CSVRRLAGEEQYF. The CDR3, as DNA: TGCAGCGTTCGGAGACTAGCGGGAGAAGAGCAGTACTTC.

This clone was seen a few times. The chain is built from TRBV7-9 and TRBJ1-6; the D gene is possibly TRBD1 (5 bases). The CDR3 loop spans 15 amino acids. CDR1 is SEHNR, CDR2 FQNEAQ, per germline (reference sequence). Trimming took off 6 bases at V and 7 bases at J, with 16 bases between the two ends. CDR3 in DNA: TGTGCCAGCAGTCCTGGGACGGGAGCAAATTCACCCCTCCACTTT. Its translation is CASSPGTGANSPLHF.

This rearrangement joins TRBV9 to TRBJ1-1; 8 positions match TRBD1. Germline CDR1 is SGDLS and CDR2 is YYNGEE. V was pared by 2 bases and J by 4 bases, with 4 bases of the junction left unmatched. CDR3 length equals 14 residues. The CDR3 DNA reads as TGTGCCAGCAGCGTCGAGACAGGGGTCACTGAAGCTTTCTTT. Translated, it gives CASSVETGVTEAFF.

The chain has TRBV28 and TRBJ2-7; 9 nucleotides align to TRBD1. Per germline, CDR1 MDHEN and CDR2 SYDVKM. CDR3 length: 17 amino acids. The J segment lost 1 base and the V segment lost 2 bases, leaving 9 bases of the junction unmatched. The CDR3 reads CASSLARLGTGSYEQYF. For the CDR3, the DNA is TGTGCCAGCAGTTTAGCCAGGCTCGGGACAGGGTCCTACGAGCAGTACTTC.